The 17 T cell receptor beta chains below come from one sample, sequenced in a study of T cell responses to AZD1222 COVID-19 vaccine. Here immunoSEQ multiplex PCR was the method, and the copy in TCRdb shows in-frame clones only, minus some. Of some 120,000 clones listed, roughly 90% are singletons. The sequenced sample was peripheral blood, obtained on day 0 of AZD1222 vaccination. These receptors all stem from an adult in good health.

The J gene is TRBJ2-7, the V gene TRBV7-8; D is ambiguous. Trimming shortened V by 5 bases and J by 2 bases, and 10 bases separated the two germline ends. The germline gives CDR1 SGHVS, CDR2 FQNEAQ. CDR3 length: 13 residues. CDR3 region: CASSVRLTYEQYF. In DNA form, the CDR3 reads TGTGCCAGCAGCGTAAGATTAACCTACGAGCAGTACTTC.

The rearrangement uses TRBV2 and TRBJ1-1; 7 bases map to TRBD1. From germline, CDR1 is SNHLY and CDR2 FYNNEI. Trimming took 3 bases from V and 0 from J; bases not matched to a gene: 1. The CDR3 length is 14 residues. CDR3 amino acids: CASSDRGMNTEAFF. The CDR3 DNA reads as TGTGCCAGCAGTGACAGGGGGATGAACACTGAAGCTTTCTTT.

The chain recombines TRBV6-2 or TRBV6-3 with TRBJ1-1; no firm D call. Germline-derived CDR1 and CDR2 are MNHEY and SVGEGT. CDR3 length: 13 amino acids. Trimming stripped 0 bases from V and 8 bases from J, with 10 bases between. CDR3 DNA: TGTGCCAGCAGTTACTCAGCCCCCAGGGAAGCTTTCTTT. Residues: CASSYSAPREAFF.

In the case of this clone: The junction shows a germline mismatch at one end, possibly a read error. The chain uses TRBV20-1 and TRBJ1-3, with 7 bases matching TRBD1. Germline assignment: CDR1 DFQATT and CDR2 SNEGSKA (reference sequence). The CDR3 totals 11 residues. The CDR3 region is CSARVGLDRLF. In DNA form, the CDR3 reads TGCAGTGCTAGAGTAGGGCTGGACAGGCTATTT.

The chain combines TRBV11-2 with TRBJ2-1; 8 nucleotides agree with TRBD2. CDR1 and CDR2 (germline): SGHAT, FQNNGV. V was clipped by 2 bases and J by 0 bases; unmatched bases: 9. The length of the CDR3 is 18 residues. CDR3 amino acids: CASSLPTSGQPSYNEQFF. CDR3 DNA sequence: TGTGCCAGCAGCTTACCAACTAGCGGACAGCCCTCCTACAATGAGCAGTTCTTC.

This clone was counted a single time. The gene calls are TRBV9 and TRBJ2-1, with D possibly being TRBD1 (6 bases). The germline CDR1 and CDR2 sequences are SGDLS and YYNGEE. Trimming took off 0 bases at V and 4 bases at J, with 17 bases between the two ends. This CDR3 comprises 17 residues. Here the CDR3 DNA reads TGTGCCAGCAGCGTAGACCCCGCACAGGGAGAGTACAATGAGCAGTTCTTC. Translated: CASSVDPAQGEYNEQFF.

The chain combines TRBV19 with TRBJ1-5; 10 positions agree with TRBD1. Losses at the gene ends were 7 bases for V and 4 bases for J; bases not matched to a gene: 4. Germline-derived CDR1 and CDR2 are LNHDA and SQIVND (reference sequence). The CDR3 has 14 amino acids. The CDR3 protein is CASTRQGANQPQHF. CDR3 DNA sequence: TGTGCCAGTACCAGACAGGGGGCAAATCAGCCCCAGCATTTT.

The rearrangement joins TRBV2 to TRBJ2-7, with no clear D. The V gene's germline CDR1 is SNHLY and CDR2 FYNNEI. The V end lost 7 bases, the J end lost 0 bases, and 16 bases lay between the germline ends. The CDR3 totals 15 residues. The CDR3 DNA reads as TGTGCCAGCACCGGCCAGTGGGCGGCCTCCTACGAGCAGTACTTC. The encoded protein is CASTGQWAASYEQYF.

The chain recombines TRBV27 with TRBJ1-1, with unresolved D. The V end was cut by 1 base, the J end by 3 bases, with 6 bases between. The CDR3 runs to 13 residues. CDR1 is MNHEY and CDR2 is SMNVEV in the germline V gene (reference sequence). The CDR3 reads CASSLLGYTEAFF. In DNA, the CDR3 is TGTGCCAGCAGTTTATTGGGGTACACTGAAGCTTTCTTT.

This sequence joins TRBV5-4 and TRBJ1-4; D is uncertain. V was pared by 2 bases and J by 8 bases, with 13 bases between. This CDR3 is built from 14 residues. The germline V gene encodes CDR1 SGHNT and CDR2 YYREEE (reference sequence). The CDR3 region is CASSLSGRNEKLFF. The CDR3 nucleotides read TGTGCCAGCAGCTTATCCGGGAGAAACGAAAAACTGTTTTTT. Filled out from reference TRBV5-4 and TRBJ1-4, the complete variable domain reads ETGVTQSPTHLIKTRGQQVTLRCSSQSGHNTVSWYQQALGQGPQFIFQYYREEENGRGNFPPRFSGLQFPNYSSELNVNALELDDSALYLCASSLSGRNEKLFFGSGTQLSVL.

V usage is TRBV30 and J usage is TRBJ1-1, with D perhaps TRBD1 (6 bases). Germline CDR1 is GTSNPN and CDR2 is SVGIG (reference sequence). This CDR3 spans 16 amino acids. V lost 3 bases and J lost 3, with 20 bases in between. The CDR3 here is CAWSWSLRGWDTEAFF. In nucleotides, the CDR3 is TGTGCCTGGAGCTGGTCCCTCAGGGGTTGGGACACTGAAGCTTTCTTT.

The V gene is TRBV2, the J gene TRBJ1-2; D possibly corresponds to TRBD1 (5 bases). CDR1 is SNHLY, CDR2 FYNNEI, per germline. CDR3 length equals 15 residues. V gave up 0 bases and J gave up 8 bases, with 16 bases separating them. For the CDR3, the DNA is TGTGCCAGCAGTGAAGCGCTACAGGACCCTAGGGGCTACACCTTC. Amino acids: CASSEALQDPRGYTF.

As to this clone: Compared with germline, one end of the junction differs, possibly owing to a read error. The J gene is TRBJ1-2, the V gene TRBV4-1, with TRBD1 matching over 7 bases. The CDR3 has 15 residues. Germline V gene sequence: CDR1 MGHRA, CDR2 YSYEKL. Written as DNA, the CDR3 is TGCGCCAGTAGCCTGTTTACAGGGGCCCCATATGGCTACACCTTC. Translating gives CASSLFTGAPYGYTF.

The chain recombines TRBV27 with TRBJ2-7; D is perhaps TRBD1 (6 bases). The CDR3 loop spans 15 amino acids. V was shortened by 2 bases and J by 4 bases, with 15 bases between the two germline ends. Germline CDR1 and CDR2: MNHEY and SMNVEV (reference sequence). In DNA, the CDR3 is TGTGCCAGCAGTTTAGGCCGGACAGCCCGATACGAGCAGTACTTC. Its protein product is CASSLGRTARYEQYF.

The gene calls are TRBV10-3 and TRBJ2-7; D is possibly TRBD1 (5 bases). The CDR3 contains 15 residues. The ends were cut back, 3 bases at V and 3 bases at J, with 15 bases in the middle. Germline CDR1 ENHRY, CDR2 SYGVKD. Written as DNA, the CDR3 is TGTGCCATCAGTGAATTTAGGGGTGGTCGCTACGAGCAGTACTTC. It encodes CAISEFRGGRYEQYF.

CDR3 residues: CASSQGPENTEAFF. The DNA for the CDR3 is TGTGCCAGCAGCCAAGGTCCGGAGAACACTGAAGCTTTCTTT. J is TRBJ1-1 and V is TRBV4-2; D unclear. The CDR3 is made up of 14 amino acids. Germline assignment: CDR1 LGHNA and CDR2 YNFKEQ. Between the trimmed V and J ends, which lost 1 base and 1 base, there was a span of 7 bases.

CDR3 bases: TGTGCCAGCAGTGTCGACAGGGGGCGCAATGAGCAGTTCTTC. It encodes CASSVDRGRNEQFF. This chain joins TRBV6-4 and TRBJ2-1; 10 bases are shared with TRBD1. The germline gives CDR1 MRHNA, CDR2 SNTAGT. Trimming removed 4 bases from V and 6 bases from J; junction bases left unmatched: 3. This CDR3 comprises 14 residues.